These 20 T cell receptor beta chains originate from one sample sequenced in a study of blood T cell repertoires in COVID-19. Assay used: immunoSEQ multiplex PCR; TCRdb lists only in-frame clones, some missing. Of roughly 260,000 clones listed, roughly 84% are singletons. The sequencing input was peripheral blood. The source of these receptors is a woman aged 40 to 50 who had recovered from COVID-19.

The chain carries TRBV4-3 and TRBJ2-3, with 9 bases identical to TRBD1. The junction had 7 bases not matched to a gene; V was cut back by 1 base and J by 2 bases. The CDR3 runs to 17 residues. CDR1 is LGHNA, CDR2 YSLEER, per germline. Written as DNA, the CDR3 is TGCGCCAGCAGCCAAGTGGGCGGGACAGGGTCCACAGATACGCAGTATTTT. Its translation: CASSQVGGTGSTDTQYF.

The rearrangement links TRBV7-9 to TRBJ1-3; 7 nucleotides line up with TRBD1. V was pared by 5 bases and J by 1 base, with 5 bases of the junction left unmatched. The CDR3 length is 15 residues. CDR1 SEHNR and CDR2 FQNEAQ come from the germline V gene (reference sequence). CDR3 protein: CASSVPTGSGNTIYF. The CDR3 DNA is TGTGCCAGCAGCGTACCGACAGGGTCTGGAAACACCATATATTTT.

Turning to this clone: One end of the junction does not line up with germline, which may come from a read error. The chain employs TRBV5-1 and TRBJ2-7, with a possible D match to TRBD2 (6 bases). CDR1 and CDR2 from the germline V gene are SGHRS and YFSETQ. There are 13 residues in the CDR3. The CDR3 here is CASSSGGAGEALF. CDR3 bases: TGCGCCAGCAGCTCCGGTGGAGCGGGCGAGGCCCTCTTC.

This clone was recorded only once. The chain combines TRBV10-3 with TRBJ2-5; D is perhaps TRBD1 (8 bases). The germline V gene has CDR1 ENHRY and CDR2 SYGVKD. This CDR3 region has 18 residues. V lost 0 bases, J lost 2 bases, and 19 bases lay in between. The CDR3 is CAISESIGQGGPQETQYF. The CDR3 coding sequence is TGTGCCATCAGTGAGTCAATCGGACAGGGAGGGCCTCAAGAGACCCAGTACTTC.

The chain couples TRBV7-2 to TRBJ2-5, with 12 bases lining up with TRBD1. Germline assignment: CDR1 SGHTA and CDR2 FQGNSA. Losses at the gene ends were 6 bases for V and 2 bases for J; bases not matched to a gene: 13. This CDR3 comprises 18 residues. The CDR3 loop reads CASRRDRGRGEYQETQYF. Written as DNA, the CDR3 is TGTGCCAGCAGGCGGGACAGGGGGCGAGGGGAATATCAAGAGACCCAGTACTTC.

This sequence joins TRBV19 and TRBJ1-5; D gene unclear. This CDR3 has 14 residues. Germline V gene sequence: CDR1 LNHDA, CDR2 SQIVND (reference sequence). Deletions cut 3 bases from V and 7 bases from J, with 13 bases between. CDR3: CASSMGPGTQPQHF. The CDR3 DNA follows: TGTGCCAGTAGTATGGGCCCTGGAACGCAGCCCCAGCATTTT.

This chain links TRBV9 with TRBJ1-2, with D possibly TRBD1 on 5 matching bases. Trimming shortened V by 4 bases and J by 3 bases, and 19 bases separated the two germline ends. CDR1 and CDR2 from the germline V gene are SGDLS and YYNGEE. This CDR3 spans 16 amino acids. The CDR3 spells CASSLYGHGSDYGYTF. The CDR3 region has the DNA TGTGCCAGCAGCCTCTACGGACACGGGTCGGACTATGGCTACACCTTC.

This clone was seen many times. The chain is built from TRBV7-6 and TRBJ2-2; D unclear. V lost 1 base and J 7 bases, leaving 16 bases between the germline ends. The germline V gene has CDR1 SGHVS and CDR2 FNYEAQ. The length of the CDR3 is 16 residues. CDR3 sequence reads: CASSLVQTGFDGELFF. The CDR3 nucleotides are TGTGCCAGCAGCTTAGTCCAAACCGGGTTTGACGGGGAGCTGTTTTTT.

V is TRBV2 and J is TRBJ1-6; no definite D call. The CDR3 extends over 12 amino acids. V was trimmed by 4 bases and J by 10 bases, leaving 8 bases between them. Germline V gene data show CDR1 as SNHLY and CDR2 as FYNNEI. This chain's CDR3 is CASSGASSPLHF. The CDR3 coding sequence is TGTGCCAGCAGTGGGGCCTCATCACCCCTCCACTTT.

The genes are TRBV9 and TRBJ1-5, with TRBD1 as a possible D gene (6 bases). This CDR3 is built from 14 residues. Germline CDR1 SGDLS, CDR2 YYNGEE. V lost 4 bases, J lost 9 bases, and 17 bases lay in between. For the CDR3, the DNA is TGTGCCAGCAGCCTTGGGGGGGCCGGGGGGCCCCAGCATTTT. Its translation is CASSLGGAGGPQHF.

This chain links TRBV7-2 with TRBJ2-3, with D possibly being TRBD2 (7 bases). Germline CDR1 SGHTA, CDR2 FQGNSA. V lost 2 bases to trimming and J lost 4 bases, with 13 bases between them. The length of the CDR3 is 15 residues. CDR3 protein: CASSLIRGASDTQYF. In DNA, the CDR3 is TGTGCCAGCAGCTTAATTCGGGGGGCTTCAGATACGCAGTATTTT.

The CDR3 bases are TGTGCCAGCAGCTCGGCCGGGACAGGGAATGAGCAGTTCTTC. Encoded protein: CASSSAGTGNEQFF. V is TRBV11-3 and J is TRBJ2-1; 9 positions agree with TRBD1. V lost 4 bases and J lost 7; bases outside the gene matches: 5. The germline V gene has CDR1 SGHNT and CDR2 YENEEA. The CDR3 covers 14 residues.

J is TRBJ1-6 and V is TRBV20-1, with D possibly matching TRBD1 (5 bases). The CDR3 runs 13 residues. V dropped 3 bases and J dropped 7 bases, with 10 bases sitting between them. CDR1 is DFQATT, CDR2 SNEGSKA, per germline (reference sequence). The CDR3 loop is CSASPTENSPLHF. DNA of the CDR3: TGCAGTGCTAGTCCGACAGAGAATTCACCCCTCCACTTT.

The V gene is TRBV19, the J gene TRBJ1-2, with 7 bases that match TRBD1. This CDR3 has 16 amino acids. After removal of 4 bases from V and 4 bases from J, the junction contained 12 bases not matched to a gene. Germline CDR1 LNHDA, CDR2 SQIVND (reference sequence). In DNA form, the CDR3 reads TGTGCCAGTAGTACGTTTACAGGGGATGGCGGCTATGGCTACACCTTC. Translation: CASSTFTGDGGYGYTF.

The chain is built from TRBV29-1 and TRBJ2-3, with TRBD1 matching over 7 bases. The CDR3 extends over 14 amino acids. The junction had 4 bases not matched to a gene; V was cut back by 3 bases and J by 1 base. Germline CDR1 and CDR2: SQVTM and ANQGSEA. CDR3 loop: CSVDTGQRTDTQYF. Written as DNA, the CDR3 is TGCAGCGTTGATACGGGACAGCGCACAGATACGCAGTATTTT.

V usage is TRBV19 and J usage is TRBJ2-6; 8 bases match TRBD1. Germline values: CDR1 LNHDA, CDR2 SQIVND (reference sequence). With 5 bases clipped from V and 0 bases from J, the junction kept 12 bases outside the gene matches. The CDR3 contains 19 residues. The CDR3, as DNA: TGTGCCAGTAGTCTCCGGACAGGGTCGAGATCCTCTGGGGCCAACGTCCTGACTTTC. Its translation: CASSLRTGSRSSGANVLTF. Using reference TRBV19 and TRBJ2-6 for the parts outside the CDR3, the full variable domain is DGGITQSPKYLFRKEGQNVTLSCEQNLNHDAMYWYRQDPGQGLRLIYYSQIVNDFQKGDIAEGYSVSREKKESFPLTVTSAQKNPTAFYLCASSLRTGSRSSGANVLTFGAGSRLTVL.

This clone appeared a few times. This chain uses TRBV10-2 with TRBJ2-1, with D uncertain. Germline loops: CDR1 WSHSY, CDR2 SAAADI. This CDR3 has 13 residues. Trimming pared 7 bases from V and 0 bases from J, leaving 7 bases between. The CDR3 bases are TGCGCCAGCAATCCGAGCTCCTACAATGAGCAGTTCTTC. Protein sequence: CASNPSSYNEQFF.

The rearrangement uses TRBV6-1 and TRBJ2-7; possibly TRBD1 for D (6 bases). CDR3 length: 14 amino acids. Between the trimmed V and J ends, which lost 7 bases and 0 bases, there was a span of 13 bases. CDR1 and CDR2 from the germline V gene are MNHNS and SASEGT. CDR3 nucleotides: TGTGCCAGCATCAAGACAGGATTCTCCTACGAGCAGTACTTC. It yields the protein CASIKTGFSYEQYF.

This sequence joins TRBV6-5 and TRBJ2-3, with TRBD1 matching 10 bases. Germline CDR1 is MNHEY and CDR2 is SVGAGI. V trimming: 6 bases; J trimming: 5 bases; junction bases outside the gene matches: 5. This CDR3 region has 14 residues. CDR3: CASSDRGHVDTQYF. The DNA of the CDR3 is TGTGCCAGCAGCGACAGGGGGCATGTAGATACGCAGTATTTT.

The gene calls are TRBV7-9 and TRBJ2-3; TRBD2 aligns across 11 bases. From germline, CDR1 is SEHNR and CDR2 FQNEAQ (reference sequence). The CDR3 sequence is 16 residues long. V was pared by 1 base and J by 7 bases, with 7 bases of the junction left unmatched. Here the CDR3 reads CASSLGTSGSTNTQYF. The CDR3 region has the DNA TGTGCCAGCAGCTTAGGTACTAGCGGGAGTACGAATACGCAGTATTTT.